A selection of T cell receptor beta chains follows, all from one sample in a study of blood T cell repertoires in COVID-19. TCRdb keeps only in-frame clones here, not all; method: immunoSEQ multiplex PCR. Of 73,000 or so clones in the sample, around 81% were seen once. Sequences were obtained from peripheral blood. Receptors originate from a woman aged 60-75 years with acute or convalescent COVID-19. Each CDR3 is given with its conserved first and last residue. Fields, in order: D gene, V gene, CDR3 length, J gene, clone size, CDR3 DNA, CDR3 protein. The D gene is left open where the match is weak. Clone size is given for some rows only: seen once, a few or many times, or a class if the clone is expanded.

D gene: TRBD1; V gene: TRBV7-2; CDR3 length: 16; J gene: TRBJ2-2; clone size: few; CDR3 DNA: TGTGCCAGCAGCGCGCGGACAGGGGGCGCATTCGGGGAGCTGTTTTTT; CDR3 protein: CASSARTGGAFGELFF
D gene: .; V gene: TRBV30; CDR3 length: 12; J gene: TRBJ1-4; clone size: .; CDR3 DNA: TGTGCCTGGAGGACAGGCCGAGAAAAACTGTTTTTT; CDR3 protein: CAWRTGREKLFF
D gene: TRBD1; V gene: TRBV6-5; CDR3 length: 16; J gene: TRBJ1-6; clone size: .; CDR3 DNA: TGTGCCAGCAGTTCCTCCGGGACAGGCTATAATTCACCCCTCCACTTT; CDR3 protein: CASSSSGTGYNSPLHF
D gene: TRBD1; V gene: TRBV7-6; CDR3 length: 17; J gene: TRBJ1-1; clone size: .; CDR3 DNA: TGTGCCAGCAGCTTAATACCCTTGGGACAGGGAGGCGCTGAAGCTTTCTTT; CDR3 protein: CASSLIPLGQGGAEAFF
D gene: .; V gene: TRBV9; CDR3 length: 16; J gene: TRBJ2-1; clone size: .; CDR3 DNA: TGTGCCAGCAGCCCCCACGGGGGGGACAGGGATTTTGGGCAGTTCTTC; CDR3 protein: CASSPHGGDRDFGQFF
D gene: .; V gene: TRBV7-3; CDR3 length: 13; J gene: TRBJ1-3; clone size: .; CDR3 DNA: TGTGCCAGCAGCTTAAACGGGGGAAACACCATATATTTT; CDR3 protein: CASSLNGGNTIYF
D gene: .; V gene: TRBV5-6; CDR3 length: 13; J gene: TRBJ1-1; clone size: .; CDR3 DNA: TGTGCCAGCAGCTTGGACCCGGACACTGAAGCTTTCTTT; CDR3 protein: CASSLDPDTEAFF
D gene: TRBD1; V gene: TRBV7-2; CDR3 length: 14; J gene: TRBJ1-4; clone size: .; CDR3 DNA: TGTGCCAGCAGGGCGACAGGGGAAGGGGAAAAACTGTTTTTT; CDR3 protein: CASRATGEGEKLFF
D gene: .; V gene: TRBV6-5; CDR3 length: 13; J gene: TRBJ1-1; clone size: once; CDR3 DNA: TGTGCCAGCAGTTACCAAGGGGCCGCTGAAGCTTTCTTT; CDR3 protein: CASSYQGAAEAFF
D gene: .; V gene: TRBV30; CDR3 length: 15; J gene: TRBJ1-4; clone size: .; CDR3 DNA: TGTGCCTGGTCGGAAGGCGCGGCAACTAATGAAAAACTGTTTTTT; CDR3 protein: CAWSEGAATNEKLFF
D gene: TRBD1; V gene: TRBV29-1; CDR3 length: 14; J gene: TRBJ1-1; clone size: few; CDR3 DNA: TGCAGCGTTGTAACCCGACAGGGGAACACTGAAGCTTTCTTT; CDR3 protein: CSVVTRQGNTEAFF
D gene: .; V gene: TRBV4-1; CDR3 length: 16; J gene: TRBJ1-1; clone size: .; CDR3 DNA: TGCGCCAGCAGCCAAGACGCCCCACAGAAGAACACTGAAGCTTTCTTT; CDR3 protein: CASSQDAPQKNTEAFF
D gene: TRBD1; V gene: TRBV2; CDR3 length: 15; J gene: TRBJ2-5; clone size: few; CDR3 DNA: TGTGCCAGCAAGCCTGACAGGGGGGGACAAGAGACCCAGTACTTC; CDR3 protein: CASKPDRGGQETQYF
D gene: .; V gene: TRBV6-4; CDR3 length: 11; J gene: TRBJ1-1; clone size: .; CDR3 DNA: TGTGCCAGCAGTGACGGGAGGGAAGCTTTCTTT; CDR3 protein: CASSDGREAFF
D gene: .; V gene: TRBV19; CDR3 length: 13; J gene: TRBJ1-6; clone size: .; CDR3 DNA: TGTGCCAGTCAGGGGTTGGGGAATTCACCCCTCCACTTT; CDR3 protein: CASQGLGNSPLHF
D gene: TRBD2; V gene: TRBV10-3; CDR3 length: 14; J gene: TRBJ2-7; clone size: .; CDR3 DNA: TGTGCCATCAACAGGGCTAGCGGGCCCTACGAGCAGTACTTC; CDR3 protein: CAINRASGPYEQYF
D gene: TRBD1; V gene: TRBV5-1; CDR3 length: 15; J gene: TRBJ2-1; clone size: .; CDR3 DNA: TGCGCCAGCAGCACGGGACAGCCGGATTACAATGAGCAGTTCTTC; CDR3 protein: CASSTGQPDYNEQFF
D gene: TRBD1; V gene: TRBV18; CDR3 length: 17; J gene: TRBJ2-4; clone size: .; CDR3 DNA: TGTGCCAGCTCACCAGGAATAGCCAGGGGGCCTAAAAACATTCAGTACTTC; CDR3 protein: CASSPGIARGPKNIQYF
D gene: .; V gene: TRBV7-8; CDR3 length: 15; J gene: TRBJ1-3; clone size: .; CDR3 DNA: TGTGCCAGCAGCAAAGACGGGAGGTCTGGAAACACCATATATTTT; CDR3 protein: CASSKDGRSGNTIYF
D gene: TRBD1; V gene: TRBV5-6; CDR3 length: 16; J gene: TRBJ1-5; clone size: .; CDR3 DNA: TGTGCCAGCAGCTTGGAAGGGACAGGAGCCAATCAGCCCCAGCATTTT; CDR3 protein: CASSLEGTGANQPQHF
D gene: .; V gene: TRBV18; CDR3 length: 16; J gene: TRBJ1-6; clone size: .; CDR3 DNA: TGTGCCAGCTCACCGGGGCAGGGCTCCTATAATTCACCCCTCCACTTT; CDR3 protein: CASSPGQGSYNSPLHF
D gene: TRBD2; V gene: TRBV3-1/TRBV3-2; CDR3 length: 17; J gene: TRBJ2-2; clone size: .; CDR3 DNA: TGTGCCAGCAGCCCCCCTAGCGGGGGCCCGAACACCGGGGAGCTGTTTTTT; CDR3 protein: CASSPPSGGPNTGELFF
D gene: .; V gene: TRBV13; CDR3 length: 16; J gene: TRBJ1-1; clone size: .; CDR3 DNA: TGTGCCAGCAGCTTAGGACTCCCCCAAGGAGGCACTGAAGCTTTCTTT; CDR3 protein: CASSLGLPQGGTEAFF
D gene: .; V gene: TRBV12-3/TRBV12-4; CDR3 length: 13; J gene: TRBJ1-1; clone size: .; CDR3 DNA: TGTGCCAGCAGTCAAACCCCAGGGACTGAAGCTTTCTTT; CDR3 protein: CASSQTPGTEAFF
D gene: .; V gene: TRBV5-8; CDR3 length: 17; J gene: TRBJ2-2; clone size: few; CDR3 DNA: TGTGCCAGCAGCTTGTTAGTTGGGGCCCTGAACACCGGGGAGCTGTTTTTT; CDR3 protein: CASSLLVGALNTGELFF
D gene: TRBD1; V gene: TRBV11-2; CDR3 length: 13; J gene: TRBJ1-2; clone size: .; CDR3 DNA: TGTGCCAGCAGCCCGAGACAGGGGAATGGCTACACCTTC; CDR3 protein: CASSPRQGNGYTF
D gene: .; V gene: TRBV6-4; CDR3 length: 13; J gene: TRBJ1-1; clone size: .; CDR3 DNA: TGTGCCAGCAGTGATAACACGAACACTGAAGCTTTCTTT; CDR3 protein: CASSDNTNTEAFF
D gene: .; V gene: TRBV4-1; CDR3 length: 16; J gene: TRBJ1-3; clone size: .; CDR3 DNA: TGCGCCAGCAGCCAGCAAGACAGATACTCTGGAAACACCATATATTTT; CDR3 protein: CASSQQDRYSGNTIYF
D gene: .; V gene: TRBV24-1; CDR3 length: 12; J gene: TRBJ2-2; clone size: .; CDR3 DNA: TGTGCCACCAGTTTCCCGGCCGGGGAGCTGTTTTTT; CDR3 protein: CATSFPAGELFF
D gene: TRBD1; V gene: TRBV2; CDR3 length: 16; J gene: TRBJ1-4; clone size: .; CDR3 DNA: TGTGCCAGCAGTCCCGGACAGGGGACATTAGATGAAAAACTGTTTTTT; CDR3 protein: CASSPGQGTLDEKLFF
D gene: TRBD1; V gene: TRBV6-5; CDR3 length: 13; J gene: TRBJ1-2; clone size: .; CDR3 DNA: TGTGCCAGCAGAAAGGGACAGAACTATGGCTACACCTTC; CDR3 protein: CASRKGQNYGYTF
D gene: .; V gene: TRBV25-1; CDR3 length: 11; J gene: TRBJ2-3; clone size: .; CDR3 DNA: TGTGCCATCGAGGGCACAGATACGCAGTATTTT; CDR3 protein: CAIEGTDTQYF
D gene: .; V gene: TRBV3-1/TRBV3-2; CDR3 length: 16; J gene: TRBJ1-5; clone size: .; CDR3 DNA: TGTGCCAGCAGCCAAGCCGGGACAACGGGCAATCAGCCCCAGCATTTT; CDR3 protein: CASSQAGTTGNQPQHF
D gene: .; V gene: TRBV6-5; CDR3 length: 14; J gene: TRBJ2-2; clone size: once; CDR3 DNA: TGTGCCAGCAGCCGGACAGAGGGCACCGGGGAGCTGTTTTTT; CDR3 protein: CASSRTEGTGELFF
D gene: TRBD2; V gene: TRBV18; CDR3 length: 17; J gene: TRBJ2-5; clone size: few; CDR3 DNA: TGTGCCAGCTCGCCGTATAGGACTAGCGGGCATCAAGAGACCCAGTACTTC; CDR3 protein: CASSPYRTSGHQETQYF
D gene: .; V gene: TRBV5-1; CDR3 length: 15; J gene: TRBJ2-7; clone size: .; CDR3 DNA: TGCGCCAGCAGCTTGGCGGTAGCGGATACCTACGAGCAGTACTTC; CDR3 protein: CASSLAVADTYEQYF
D gene: TRBD1; V gene: TRBV7-9; CDR3 length: 16; J gene: TRBJ2-1; clone size: .; CDR3 DNA: TGTGCCAGCAGCTTAGGTAGGGGGACAGGGTTCAATGAGCAGTTCTTC; CDR3 protein: CASSLGRGTGFNEQFF
D gene: .; V gene: TRBV4-1; CDR3 length: 16; J gene: TRBJ1-3; clone size: .; CDR3 DNA: TGCGCCAGCAGCCAAGTAACTCCGGGGGCTGGAAACACCATATATTTT; CDR3 protein: CASSQVTPGAGNTIYF
D gene: TRBD1; V gene: TRBV5-5; CDR3 length: 12; J gene: TRBJ2-7; clone size: once; CDR3 DNA: TGTGCCAGCAGCTCTACAGGGGTCGAGCAGTACTTC; CDR3 protein: CASSSTGVEQYF
D gene: .; V gene: TRBV15; CDR3 length: 14; J gene: TRBJ1-5; clone size: .; CDR3 DNA: TGTGCCACCAGCAGAGATCCGGGCGGGCTGCCCCAGCATTTT; CDR3 protein: CATSRDPGGLPQHF
D gene: .; V gene: TRBV4-1; CDR3 length: 12; J gene: TRBJ1-2; clone size: .; CDR3 DNA: TGCGCCAGCAGCCAAGATCTAGGCGGCTACACCTTC; CDR3 protein: CASSQDLGGYTF
D gene: TRBD1; V gene: TRBV19; CDR3 length: 14; J gene: TRBJ1-6; clone size: .; CDR3 DNA: TGTGCCAGTAGCACCGGGACAGGGGTCTCACCCCTCCACTTT; CDR3 protein: CASSTGTGVSPLHF
D gene: .; V gene: TRBV2; CDR3 length: 12; J gene: TRBJ1-2; clone size: .; CDR3 DNA: TGTGCCAGCAGACGCGAGGCCGTGGGCTACACCTTC; CDR3 protein: CASRREAVGYTF
D gene: .; V gene: TRBV6-5; CDR3 length: 13; J gene: TRBJ2-1; clone size: .; CDR3 DNA: TGTGCCAGCAGTCTTAGCCTCTACAATGAGCAGTTCTTC; CDR3 protein: CASSLSLYNEQFF
D gene: .; V gene: TRBV5-4; CDR3 length: 14; J gene: TRBJ2-1; clone size: .; CDR3 DNA: TGTGCCAGCAGCTTGGGTCGGGGGGCGGATGAGCAGTTCTTC; CDR3 protein: CASSLGRGADEQFF
D gene: .; V gene: TRBV6-8; CDR3 length: 16; J gene: TRBJ1-3; clone size: .; CDR3 DNA: TGTGCCAGCAGTTACCTCGAGAATATCTCTGGAAACACCATATATTTT; CDR3 protein: CASSYLENISGNTIYF
D gene: .; V gene: TRBV6-1; CDR3 length: 15; J gene: TRBJ2-3; clone size: .; CDR3 DNA: TGTGCCAGCAGTGATCGGAGTTCTAGCACAGATACGCAGTATTTT; CDR3 protein: CASSDRSSSTDTQYF
D gene: .; V gene: TRBV14; CDR3 length: 13; J gene: TRBJ2-3; clone size: .; CDR3 DNA: TGTGCCAGCAGCCAAGTTCGGAATGGGGGGTTATATTTT; CDR3 protein: CASSQVRNGGLYF
D gene: TRBD1; V gene: TRBV9; CDR3 length: 13; J gene: TRBJ1-1; clone size: .; CDR3 DNA: TGTGCCAGCAGCGTAGACAGGGGAACTGAAGCTTTCTTT; CDR3 protein: CASSVDRGTEAFF
D gene: .; V gene: TRBV2; CDR3 length: 14; J gene: TRBJ1-2; clone size: .; CDR3 DNA: TGTGCCAGCAGTGGTCAAGGGGCCCTCGGAGGCTACACCTTC; CDR3 protein: CASSGQGALGGYTF
D gene: .; V gene: TRBV6-5; CDR3 length: 16; J gene: TRBJ2-1; clone size: .; CDR3 DNA: TGTGCCAGCAGTTACTCGATGGGGCAAATGTACAATGAGCAGTTCTTC; CDR3 protein: CASSYSMGQMYNEQFF
D gene: TRBD1; V gene: TRBV6-5; CDR3 length: 14; J gene: TRBJ1-4; clone size: .; CDR3 DNA: TGTGCCAGCAGAATTGGGGCACAGGGGGAAAAACTGTTTTTT; CDR3 protein: CASRIGAQGEKLFF
D gene: TRBD1; V gene: TRBV18; CDR3 length: 16; J gene: TRBJ2-1; clone size: .; CDR3 DNA: TGTGCCAGCTCACCACCGACAGGGGCCATCAACAATGAGCAGTTCTTC; CDR3 protein: CASSPPTGAINNEQFF
D gene: .; V gene: TRBV19; CDR3 length: 14; J gene: TRBJ1-2; clone size: .; CDR3 DNA: TGTGCCAGTTCGACAGGAACTACTAACTATGGCTACACCTTC; CDR3 protein: CASSTGTTNYGYTF